The 6 T cell receptor beta chains listed next were all sequenced from one sample in a study of cytomegalovirus exposure and HLA in healthy donors. Researchers ran the PCR with 60 Vbeta and 13 Jbeta primers. Clones were read by immunoSEQ multiplex PCR, and TCRdb kept only the in-frame ones, dropping some. This sample carries under 200,000 clones, approximately 88% of them seen once, and the ten largest clones take about 0.93%. Sequencing was carried out using PBMCs. The source is a woman aged 30 to 39 in good health and CMV-seronegative.

V is TRBV28 and J is TRBJ1-1; 8 nucleotides match TRBD1. The J segment lost 0 bases and the V segment lost 6 bases, leaving 3 bases of the junction unmatched. The germline CDR1 and CDR2 sequences are MDHEN and SYDVKM. The CDR3 sequence is 14 residues long. CDR3 sequence reads: CASRYRGVNTEAFF. CDR3 nucleotide sequence: TGTGCCAGCAGGTACAGGGGGGTGAACACTGAAGCTTTCTTT. Together with reference TRBV28 and TRBJ1-1, the CDR3 gives the full variable domain: DVKVTQSSRYLVKRTGEKVFLECVQDMDHENMFWYRQDPGLGLRLIYFSYDVKMKEKGDIPEGYSVSREKKERFSLILESASTNQTSMYLCASRYRGVNTEAFFGQGTRLTVV.

The chain uses TRBV5-1 and TRBJ1-6, with D hard to call. CDR1 is SGHRS, CDR2 YFSETQ, per germline. V was shortened by 9 bases and J by 2 bases, with 15 bases between the two germline ends. The length of the CDR3 is 15 residues. The CDR3 spells CATAREAAYNSPLHF. The DNA of the CDR3 is TGCGCCACCGCTCGGGAGGCCGCCTATAATTCACCCCTCCACTTT. The full variable domain, completed using reference TRBV5-1 and TRBJ1-6, is KAGVTQTPRYLIKTRGQQVTLSCSPISGHRSVSWYQQTPGQGLQFLFEYFSETQRNKGNFPGRFSGRQFSNSRSEMNVSTLELGDSALYLCATAREAAYNSPLHFGNGTRLTVT.

CDR3 sequence (DNA): TGTGCCAGCAGTGAAGGAGGTGGTCAGCCCCAGCATTTT. It yields the protein CASSEGGGQPQHF. J is TRBJ1-5 and V is TRBV6-1; no definite D call. V lost 1 base to trimming and J lost 6 bases, with 7 bases between them. The CDR3 is 13 residues long. Looked up from germline, CDR1 is MNHNS and CDR2 is SASEGT.

The count of this clone is one. This rearrangement joins TRBV28 to TRBJ1-2; 7 positions match TRBD1. The CDR3 loop spans 13 amino acids. Trimming took 4 bases from V and 8 from J; bases not matched to a gene: 7. CDR1 is MDHEN, CDR2 SYDVKM, per germline. The CDR3 DNA is TGTGCCAGCAGTTGGGACAGCTATTGGGGCTACACCTTC. Protein product: CASSWDSYWGYTF.

V usage is TRBV7-7 and J usage is TRBJ1-4; 7 bases align to TRBD1. After removal of 5 bases from V and 7 bases from J, the junction contained 10 bases not matched to a gene. This CDR3 comprises 15 residues. Germline loops: CDR1 SSHAT, CDR2 FNYEAQ (reference sequence). The CDR3 DNA is TGTGCCAGCAGCGTGGGTGAGGGGGCAGGTGAAAAACTGTTTTTT. This gives the protein CASSVGEGAGEKLFF.

As for this clone: The junction differs from germline at one of its ends, possibly a read error. The same CDR3 also results from other DNA sequences found in this sample. The chain is built from TRBV7-2 and TRBJ1-1; possible D gene TRBD1, 6 bases. CDR3 size: 15 residues. Germline CDR1 SGHTA, CDR2 FQGNSA. The CDR3 loop is CASSAQGLVNTEAFF. CDR3 sequence (DNA): TGTGCCAGCAGCGCCCAGGGGCTCGTGAACACCGAAGCTTTCTTT.